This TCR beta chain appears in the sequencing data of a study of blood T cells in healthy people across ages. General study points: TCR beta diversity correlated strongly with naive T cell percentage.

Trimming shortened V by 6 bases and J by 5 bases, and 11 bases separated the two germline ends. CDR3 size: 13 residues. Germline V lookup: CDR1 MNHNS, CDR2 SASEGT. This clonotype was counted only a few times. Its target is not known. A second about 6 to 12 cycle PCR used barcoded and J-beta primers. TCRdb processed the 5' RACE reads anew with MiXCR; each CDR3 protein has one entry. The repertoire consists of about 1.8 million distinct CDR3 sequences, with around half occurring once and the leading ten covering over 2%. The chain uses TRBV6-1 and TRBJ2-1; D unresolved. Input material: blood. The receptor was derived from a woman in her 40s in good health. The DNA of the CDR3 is TGTGCCAGCAGACCAATTACCAACAATGAGCAGTTCTTC. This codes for CASRPITNNEQFF.